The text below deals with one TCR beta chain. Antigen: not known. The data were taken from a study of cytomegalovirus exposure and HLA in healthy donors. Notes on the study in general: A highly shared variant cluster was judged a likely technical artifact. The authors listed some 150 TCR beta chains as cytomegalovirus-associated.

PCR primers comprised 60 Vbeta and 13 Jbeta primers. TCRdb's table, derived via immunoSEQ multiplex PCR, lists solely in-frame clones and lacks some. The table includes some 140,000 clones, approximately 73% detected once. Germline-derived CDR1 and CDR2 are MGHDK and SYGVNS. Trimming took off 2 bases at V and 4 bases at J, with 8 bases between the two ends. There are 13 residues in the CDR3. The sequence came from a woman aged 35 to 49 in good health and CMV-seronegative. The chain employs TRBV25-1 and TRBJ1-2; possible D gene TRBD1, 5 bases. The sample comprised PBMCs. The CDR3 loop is CASSEMGGYGYTF. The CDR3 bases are TGTGCCAGCAGTGAAATGGGGGGCTATGGCTACACCTTC.